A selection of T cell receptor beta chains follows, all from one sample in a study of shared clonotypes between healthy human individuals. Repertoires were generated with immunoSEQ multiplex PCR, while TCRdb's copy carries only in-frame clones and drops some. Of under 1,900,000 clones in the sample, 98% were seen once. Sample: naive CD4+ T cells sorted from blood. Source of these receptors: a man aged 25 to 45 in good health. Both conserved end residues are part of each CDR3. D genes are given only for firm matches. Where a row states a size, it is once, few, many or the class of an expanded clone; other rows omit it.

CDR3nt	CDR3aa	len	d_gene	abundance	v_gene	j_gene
TGTGCCAGCAGCTTAACCGGGACAAAGCGAGAGACCCAGTACTTC	CASSLTGTKRETQYF	15	-	-	TRBV11-3	TRBJ2-5
TGTGCCAGCAGCCCACCCCGACAGGCCCGCACAGATACGCAGTATTTT	CASSPPRQARTDTQYF	16	-	-	TRBV7-2	TRBJ2-3
TGCGCCAGCAGCTTGGAGGTGGGAAACGGAGAGACCCAGTACTTC	CASSLEVGNGETQYF	15	-	-	TRBV5-1	TRBJ2-5
TGTGCCACCAGCAGAGGTTTGCCCCTCACGAGACTAAGCGAGGAGTACTTC	CATSRGLPLTRLSEEYF	17	-	-	TRBV15	TRBJ2-7
TGCGCCAGCAGCGCCGGGACAGGGGGCGCTGGCTACACCTTC	CASSAGTGGAGYTF	14	TRBD1	-	TRBV5-1	TRBJ1-2
TGTGCCAGCAGTTTACTAGCGGGGGTAGGTAATGAGCAGTTCTTC	CASSLLAGVGNEQFF	15	TRBD2	-	TRBV27	TRBJ2-1
TGTGCCAGCAGCGTAGAAGGGGGGAATCTGAACACTGAAGCTTTCTTT	CASSVEGGNLNTEAFF	16	-	-	TRBV9	TRBJ1-1
TGTGCCAGCAGCGTAGCCCAAGAAAACGAGCAGTACTTC	CASSVAQENEQYF	13	-	-	TRBV9	TRBJ2-7
TGCAGCGCTGCGAGCAGGACCCTTGAAGCTTTCTTT	CSAASRTLEAFF	12	-	-	TRBV29-1	TRBJ1-1
TGTGCCAGCAGCCCCCGACAGGGCCCTGCCGAGCAGTACTTC	CASSPRQGPAEQYF	14	TRBD1	-	TRBV7-8	TRBJ2-7
TGTGCCAGCAGCGGAAGTGACAGGGTCCCTAGCGGGTCCTACGAGCAGTACTTC	CASSGSDRVPSGSYEQYF	18	-	-	TRBV5-6	TRBJ2-7
TGTGCCAGCAGCTTGGGAGGTTCGAGCGGCAGCTACGAGCAGTACTTC	CASSLGGSSGSYEQYF	16	-	-	TRBV5-4	TRBJ2-7
TGTGCCAGCAGCGTAGAGGTCGGAACAACTAATGAAAAACTGTTTTTT	CASSVEVGTTNEKLFF	16	-	-	TRBV9	TRBJ1-4
TGTGCCAGCAGTTCTACAGGGATGGGCACAGATACGCAGTATTTT	CASSSTGMGTDTQYF	15	-	-	TRBV6-6	TRBJ2-3
TGTGCCTGGAGTGTACACGGGAAGCCCATCGGGCAGTACTTC	CAWSVHGKPIGQYF	14	-	-	TRBV30	TRBJ2-7
TGTGCCAGCAGCTTTACTAGCGGGAGACGAACCTACAATGAGCAGTTCTTC	CASSFTSGRRTYNEQFF	17	TRBD2	-	TRBV7-9	TRBJ2-1
TGTGCCAGCAGTATCCGAGGGGGCCAAAGAGAAAAACTGTTTTTT	CASSIRGGQREKLFF	15	TRBD1	once	TRBV6-1	TRBJ1-4
TGTGCCTGGAGTGTACGGGACAGGGAGACCCAGTACTTC	CAWSVRDRETQYF	13	TRBD1	once	TRBV30	TRBJ2-5
TGTGCCATTGCAGAGGTCAATGAGCAGTTCTTC	CAIAEVNEQFF	11	-	once	TRBV10-3	TRBJ2-1
TGTGCCAGCTCACCCTATAGGGACTACGAGCAGTACTTC	CASSPYRDYEQYF	13	-	-	TRBV18	TRBJ2-7
TGTGCCAGCAGTTCTGGGGCCCAGCATTTT	CASSSGAQHF	10	-	-	TRBV28	TRBJ1-5
TGTGCCAGCAGCCACACACTAGGGGGGCATGGCGAGACCCAGTACTTC	CASSHTLGGHGETQYF	16	-	-	TRBV14	TRBJ2-5
TGTGCCAGCAGCTTCGGGGTGAAAGAGAATGGTGAGCAGTTCTTC	CASSFGVKENGEQFF	15	-	-	TRBV7-9	TRBJ2-1
TGTGCCAGCAGCGGGGACGCCACCTACGAGCAGTACTTC	CASSGDATYEQYF	13	-	-	TRBV7-9	TRBJ2-7
TGCGCCAGCAGCTTGGAGGGCCTAGCGACGTCCTTAAGCTCCTACAATGAGCAGTTCTTC	CASSLEGLATSLSSYNEQFF	20	-	-	TRBV5-1	TRBJ2-1
TGTGCCAGCAGCTCCTACTCAACAGGGCACACTGAAGCTTTCTTT	CASSSYSTGHTEAFF	15	-	-	TRBV7-2	TRBJ1-1
TGCGCCAGCAGTCCCGGGACGGGGAGAGATACGCAGTATTTT	CASSPGTGRDTQYF	14	-	-	TRBV5-1	TRBJ2-3
TGTGCCAGCAGTTTAGTCCTACGGGACAGGGGAGATGAAAAACTGTTTTTT	CASSLVLRDRGDEKLFF	17	TRBD1	once	TRBV27	TRBJ1-4
TGTGCCAGCAGTCAGGTCCCAACCTACGAGCAGTACTTC	CASSQVPTYEQYF	13	-	-	TRBV6-6	TRBJ2-7
TGTGCCAGCAGCTCAGAAGCTAGCGGGAGGCCTAACACCGGGGAGCTGTTTTTT	CASSSEASGRPNTGELFF	18	TRBD2	-	TRBV7-6	TRBJ2-2
TGTGCCAGCAGCGCTACACTAGCTTCCTACAATGAGCAGTTCTTC	CASSATLASYNEQFF	15	-	-	TRBV9	TRBJ2-1
TGTGCCCCGGACAGCCGCACAGATACGCAGTATTTT	CAPDSRTDTQYF	12	-	-	TRBV12-5	TRBJ2-3
TGTGCCAGTAGGTGGACAGGGGGTTTCACCGGGGAGCTGTTTTTT	CASRWTGGFTGELFF	15	TRBD1	-	TRBV19	TRBJ2-2
TGTGCCAGCAGCTTCTCACAGACAGGGAGAACTTTCTTT	CASSFSQTGRTFF	13	TRBD1	-	TRBV7-3	TRBJ1-1
TGTGCCAGCTCCATCGGACTAGCCCGCAATGAGCAGTTCTTC	CASSIGLARNEQFF	14	TRBD2	-	TRBV7-2	TRBJ2-1
TGTGCCAGCAGTTCCCGACTATTAGATACGCAGTATTTT	CASSSRLLDTQYF	13	-	-	TRBV6-5	TRBJ2-3
TGTGCCAGCACCCCGGGACTAGATCTTTCCGAGACCCAGTACTTC	CASTPGLDLSETQYF	15	TRBD2	-	TRBV5-4	TRBJ2-5
TGTGCCATCAGTGCAAGGGACCGGTTGAACACCGGGGAGCTGTTTTTT	CAISARDRLNTGELFF	16	-	-	TRBV10-3	TRBJ2-2
TGTGCCAGCATCGACAGGGACGAGCAGTACTTC	CASIDRDEQYF	11	TRBD1	-	TRBV6-1	TRBJ2-7
TGCGCCAGCAGCCATATAGGGAGGGAACCGAACACTGAAGCTTTCTTT	CASSHIGREPNTEAFF	16	-	-	TRBV4-1	TRBJ1-1
TGCGCCAGCAGCTTACAGGGGGGTGAAAAACTGTTTTTT	CASSLQGGEKLFF	13	TRBD1	-	TRBV5-1	TRBJ1-4
TGTGCCATCAGTGAGGAGGGACAGGGTAATCAGCCCCAGCATTTT	CAISEEGQGNQPQHF	15	TRBD1	-	TRBV10-3	TRBJ1-5
TGCGCCAGCAGCTTGGAACTAGCGGGAGGATCTGGGGCCAACGTCCTGACTTTC	CASSLELAGGSGANVLTF	18	TRBD2	-	TRBV5-1	TRBJ2-6
TGTGCCAGCAGCTTAGGCGTCCAGGGCTCTGGGGCCAACGTCCTGACTTTC	CASSLGVQGSGANVLTF	17	-	-	TRBV7-2	TRBJ2-6
TGTGCCAGCAGCATCCCCCGGGACAGTGCGGATACGCAGTATTTT	CASSIPRDSADTQYF	15	TRBD1	-	TRBV5-5	TRBJ2-3
TGTGCCAGCAGTTACCGGACCGGGGATCGCTCTGAAGCTTTCTTT	CASSYRTGDRSEAFF	15	-	-	TRBV6-5	TRBJ1-1
TGTGCCAGCAGGTTGGGGGCAGTAGCCAAAAACATTCAGTACTTC	CASRLGAVAKNIQYF	15	-	-	TRBV2	TRBJ2-4
TGTGCCAGCAGCCGTTCCTTCGAAAATCAGCCCCAGCATTTT	CASSRSFENQPQHF	14	-	-	TRBV7-2	TRBJ1-5
TGTGCCAGCTCTTTAGGACAGGGACCGGATGAGCAGTTCTTC	CASSLGQGPDEQFF	14	TRBD1	once	TRBV6-1	TRBJ2-1
TGTGCCAGCAGAAGGACAGGGGCTAATGAAAAACTGTTTTTT	CASRRTGANEKLFF	14	TRBD1	-	TRBV27	TRBJ1-4